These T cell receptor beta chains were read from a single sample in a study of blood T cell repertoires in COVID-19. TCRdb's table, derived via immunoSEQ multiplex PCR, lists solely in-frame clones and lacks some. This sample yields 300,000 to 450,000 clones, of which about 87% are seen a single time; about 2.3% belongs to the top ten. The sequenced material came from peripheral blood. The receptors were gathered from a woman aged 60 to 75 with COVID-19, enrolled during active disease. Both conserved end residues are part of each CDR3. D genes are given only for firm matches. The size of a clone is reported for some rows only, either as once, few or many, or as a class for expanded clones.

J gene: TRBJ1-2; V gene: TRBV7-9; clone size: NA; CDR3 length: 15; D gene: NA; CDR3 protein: CASSLGGNPNYGYTF; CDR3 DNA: TGTGCCAGCAGCTTAGGGGGCAACCCTAACTATGGCTACACCTTC
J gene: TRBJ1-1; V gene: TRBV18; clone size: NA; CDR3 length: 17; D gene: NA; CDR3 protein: CASSLFSGDLVNTEAFF; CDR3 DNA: TGTGCCAGCTCACTCTTTTCGGGGGACTTAGTGAACACTGAAGCTTTCTTT
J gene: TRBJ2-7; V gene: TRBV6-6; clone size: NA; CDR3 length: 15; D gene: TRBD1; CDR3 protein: CASSGQGAPSYEQYF; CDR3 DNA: TGTGCCAGCAGTGGACAGGGGGCCCCGTCCTACGAGCAGTACTTC
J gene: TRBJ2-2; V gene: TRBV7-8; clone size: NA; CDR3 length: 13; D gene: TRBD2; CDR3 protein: CASSLGTRGKLFF; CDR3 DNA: TGTGCCAGCAGCTTAGGGACTAGAGGGAAGCTGTTTTTT
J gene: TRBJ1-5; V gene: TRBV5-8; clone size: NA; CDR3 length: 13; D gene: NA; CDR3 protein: CASSLSGHQPQHF; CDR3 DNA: TGTGCCAGCAGCTTGTCAGGGCATCAGCCCCAGCATTTT
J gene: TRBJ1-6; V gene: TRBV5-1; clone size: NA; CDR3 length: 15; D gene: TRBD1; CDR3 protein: CASSSGQGYNSPLHF; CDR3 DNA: TGCGCCAGCAGCTCAGGACAGGGCTATAATTCACCCCTCCACTTT
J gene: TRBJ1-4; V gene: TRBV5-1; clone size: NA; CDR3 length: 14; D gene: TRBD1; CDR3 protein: CASSFKQGNEKLFF; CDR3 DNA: TGCGCCAGCAGCTTCAAACAGGGGAATGAAAAACTGTTTTTT
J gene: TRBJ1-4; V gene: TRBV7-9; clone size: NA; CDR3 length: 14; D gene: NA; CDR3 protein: CASSFIGRGEKLFF; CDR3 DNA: TGTGCCAGCAGCTTCATAGGGAGGGGTGAAAAACTGTTTTTT
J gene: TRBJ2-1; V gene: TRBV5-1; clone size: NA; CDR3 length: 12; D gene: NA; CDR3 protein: CASSLALNEQFF; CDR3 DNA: TGCGCCAGCAGCTTGGCTCTCAATGAGCAGTTCTTC
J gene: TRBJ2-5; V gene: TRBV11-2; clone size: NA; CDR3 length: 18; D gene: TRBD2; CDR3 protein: CASSLDDELAGFGETQYF; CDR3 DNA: TGTGCCAGCAGCTTAGATGACGAACTAGCGGGCTTCGGGGAGACCCAGTACTTC
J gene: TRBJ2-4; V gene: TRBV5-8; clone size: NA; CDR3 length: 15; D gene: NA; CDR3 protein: CASSPQGWAKNIQYF; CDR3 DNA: TGTGCCAGCAGCCCGCAGGGGTGGGCCAAAAACATTCAGTACTTC
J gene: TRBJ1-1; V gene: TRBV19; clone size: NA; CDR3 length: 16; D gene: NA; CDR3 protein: CASSIPRMGRDTEAFF; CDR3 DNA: TGTGCCAGTAGTATCCCCCGGATGGGGAGGGACACTGAAGCTTTCTTT
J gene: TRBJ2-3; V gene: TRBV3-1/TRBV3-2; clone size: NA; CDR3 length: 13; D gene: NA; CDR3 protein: CASSPRVSDTQYF; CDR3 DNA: TGTGCCAGCAGCCCTCGGGTGTCAGATACGCAGTATTTT
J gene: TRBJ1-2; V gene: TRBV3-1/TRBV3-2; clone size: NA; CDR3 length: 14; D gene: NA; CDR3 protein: CASSQDGVGRGYTF; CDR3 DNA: TGTGCCAGCAGCCAAGATGGGGTAGGGAGAGGCTACACCTTC
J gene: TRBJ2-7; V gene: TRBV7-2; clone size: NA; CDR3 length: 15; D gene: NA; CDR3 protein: CASSPPWDNLNEQYF; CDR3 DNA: TGTGCCAGCAGCCCCCCCTGGGACAATCTGAACGAGCAGTACTTC
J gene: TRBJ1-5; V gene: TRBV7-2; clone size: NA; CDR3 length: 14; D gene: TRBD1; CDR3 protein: CASSLRTGDQPQHF; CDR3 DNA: TGTGCCAGCAGCTTACGGACAGGAGATCAGCCCCAGCATTTT
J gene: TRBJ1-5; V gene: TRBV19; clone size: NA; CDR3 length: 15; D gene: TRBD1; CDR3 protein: CASSIPGGSNQPQHF; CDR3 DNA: TGTGCCAGTAGTATCCCAGGGGGTAGCAATCAGCCCCAGCATTTT
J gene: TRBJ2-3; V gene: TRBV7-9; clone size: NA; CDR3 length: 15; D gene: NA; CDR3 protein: CASSLGGQYTDTQYF; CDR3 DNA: TGTGCCAGCAGCTTAGGAGGGCAGTACACAGATACGCAGTATTTT
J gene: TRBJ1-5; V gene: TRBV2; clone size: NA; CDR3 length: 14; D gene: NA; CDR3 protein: CASSLNHREQPQHF; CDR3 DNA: TGTGCCAGCAGTCTGAACCACCGGGAACAGCCCCAGCATTTT
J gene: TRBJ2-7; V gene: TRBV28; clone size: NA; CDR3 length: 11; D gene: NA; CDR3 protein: CASIQGYEQYF; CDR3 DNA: TGTGCCAGCATCCAGGGATACGAGCAGTACTTC
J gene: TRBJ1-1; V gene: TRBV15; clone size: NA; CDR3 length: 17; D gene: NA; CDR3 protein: CATSRDLSWGGNTEAFF; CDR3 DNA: TGTGCCACCAGCAGAGATCTTTCGTGGGGAGGGAACACTGAAGCTTTCTTT
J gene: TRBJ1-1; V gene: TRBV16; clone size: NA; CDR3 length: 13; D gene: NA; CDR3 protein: CASSQGLRTEAFF; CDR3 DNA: TGTGCCAGCAGCCAGGGCTTAAGGACTGAAGCTTTCTTT
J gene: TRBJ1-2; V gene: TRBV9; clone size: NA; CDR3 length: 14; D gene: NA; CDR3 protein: CASGQREYNYGYTF; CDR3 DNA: TGTGCCAGCGGACAGCGGGAGTATAACTATGGCTACACCTTC
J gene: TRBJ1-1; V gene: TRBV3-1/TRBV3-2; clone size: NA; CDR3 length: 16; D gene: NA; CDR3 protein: CASSQGVGVLNTEAFF; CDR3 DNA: TGTGCCAGCAGCCAAGGGGTGGGCGTATTGAACACTGAAGCTTTCTTT
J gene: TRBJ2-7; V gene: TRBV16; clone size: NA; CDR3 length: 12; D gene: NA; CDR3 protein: CASSQNRYEQYF; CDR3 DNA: TGTGCCAGCAGCCAAAATCGTTACGAGCAGTACTTC
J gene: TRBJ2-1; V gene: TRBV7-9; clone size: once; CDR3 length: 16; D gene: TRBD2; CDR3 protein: CASSSRGTSGVNEQFF; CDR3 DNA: TGTGCCAGCAGCTCTCGAGGGACTAGCGGGGTAAATGAGCAGTTCTTC
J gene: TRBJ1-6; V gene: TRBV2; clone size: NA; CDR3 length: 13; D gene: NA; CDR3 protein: CASSRRVESPLHF; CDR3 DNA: TGTGCCAGCAGCAGGAGGGTGGAATCACCCCTCCACTTT
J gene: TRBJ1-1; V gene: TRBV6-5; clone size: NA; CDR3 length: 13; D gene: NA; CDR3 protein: CASTRGFYTEAFF; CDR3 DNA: TGTGCCAGCACGCGGGGATTTTACACTGAAGCTTTCTTT
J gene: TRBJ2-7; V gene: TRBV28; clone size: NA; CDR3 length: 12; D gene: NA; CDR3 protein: CASSIGQREQYF; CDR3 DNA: TGTGCCAGCAGTATCGGACAGCGCGAGCAGTACTTC
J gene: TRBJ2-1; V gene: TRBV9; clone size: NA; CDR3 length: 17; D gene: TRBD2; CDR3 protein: CASSTRTSGGAISEQFF; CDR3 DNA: TGTGCCAGCAGCACCCGGACTAGCGGGGGGGCTATTAGTGAGCAGTTCTTC
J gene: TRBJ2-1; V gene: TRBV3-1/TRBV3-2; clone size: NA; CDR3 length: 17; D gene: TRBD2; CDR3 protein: CASSQTIGGGAGNEQFF; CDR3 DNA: TGTGCCAGCAGCCAGACCATCGGCGGGGGGGCCGGAAATGAGCAGTTCTTC